This T cell receptor (beta chain) originates from a study of vaccination and CD4 T cells after COVID-19. Study in general: The convalescent population consisted of six males and four females, two of whom were of Hispanic ethnicity.

CDR1 and CDR2 (germline): SEHNR, FQNEAQ (reference sequence). Germline trimming cut 8 bases from V and 5 bases from J; bases unmatched to any gene: 12. The CDR3 runs 16 residues. Study observations and caveats: Spike mono-reactive clones accounted for 304 of the 307 vaccine-specific clones found in convalescent patients. A relatively small number of convalescent patients were studied, and no early post-infection timepoints were included.

The Oncomine TCR Beta short-read assay was applied to DNA of cultured CD4+ T cells. Investigators obtained genomic DNA by extraction from cultured CD4+ T cells. One entry per CDR3 protein, called by TCRdb with MiXCR from the PCR reads. The sample contains roughly 16,000 distinct CDR3 sequences, roughly 46% of which appear only once. The treatment denotes: approximately 9-day PBMC culture with coronavirus spike peptide pools or control peptides (ViraFEST assay). As concerns this clonotype: Its antigen remains unidentified.

The sequencing sample was made of CD4+ T cells from blood, cultured in vitro. The chain uses TRBV7-9 and TRBJ2-3, with TRBD2 identical over 11 bases. This TCR derives from a human donor who had recovered from COVID-19. The CDR3 here is CASAFSRLAGLDTQYF. CDR3 DNA: TGTGCCAGCGCCTTCTCACGACTAGCGGGATTAGATACGCAGTATTTT.